This paragraph reports one T cell receptor beta chain. The entry originates in a study of cytomegalovirus exposure and HLA in healthy donors. With V trimmed by 4 bases and J by 8 bases, 15 bases remained unmatched. The CDR3 has 17 amino acids. The repertoire was sequenced with immunoSEQ multiplex PCR; TCRdb's copy has only in-frame clones and lacks some. Of roughly 220,000 clones in the sample, 90% to 95% were seen once. The sequence was collected from a woman aged 18-29 years in good health and CMV-seronegative. V and J are TRBV5-3 and TRBJ2-1, with 10 nucleotides matching TRBD2. TRBV5-3 counts as an open reading frame of uncertain function. The sample was PBMCs. The CDR3 bases are TGTGCCAGAAGCCCGTGGAGTTTAGCGGGAGGAGAGGATGAGCAGTTCTTC. Encoded protein: CARSPWSLAGGEDEQFF.